This T cell receptor beta chain was retrieved from a study of T cells in tuberculosis. The overall study: In South Africa, adults with active tuberculosis were compared with IGRA-negative and latently infected IGRA-positive adolescents.

Libraries were prepared by immunoSEQ multiplex PCR; TCRdb keeps only in-frame clonotypes and omits some of them. This table has fewer than 40,000 clones, under 98% appearing once. The CDR3 runs to 12 residues. CDR1 is SNHLY and CDR2 is FYNNEI in the germline V gene. V was cut by 5 bases and J by 5 bases, with 9 bases left in between. The chain couples TRBV2 to TRBJ2-5; weak D call: TRBD1 (5 bases). The sample consisted of PBMCs. The TCR was taken from a donor aged 10 to 29 with latent tuberculosis or without tuberculosis infection. The CDR3 DNA sequence: TGTGCCAGCAGTCAGGGTGTGGAGACCCAGTACTTC. Its protein product is CASSQGVETQYF. The whole variable domain, filled in from reference TRBV2 and TRBJ2-5, reads EPEVTQTPSHQVTQMGQEVILRCVPISNHLYFYWYRQILGQKVEFLVSFYNNEISEKSEIFDDQFSVERPDGSNFTLKIRSTKLEDSAMYFCASSQGVETQYFGPGTRLLVL.